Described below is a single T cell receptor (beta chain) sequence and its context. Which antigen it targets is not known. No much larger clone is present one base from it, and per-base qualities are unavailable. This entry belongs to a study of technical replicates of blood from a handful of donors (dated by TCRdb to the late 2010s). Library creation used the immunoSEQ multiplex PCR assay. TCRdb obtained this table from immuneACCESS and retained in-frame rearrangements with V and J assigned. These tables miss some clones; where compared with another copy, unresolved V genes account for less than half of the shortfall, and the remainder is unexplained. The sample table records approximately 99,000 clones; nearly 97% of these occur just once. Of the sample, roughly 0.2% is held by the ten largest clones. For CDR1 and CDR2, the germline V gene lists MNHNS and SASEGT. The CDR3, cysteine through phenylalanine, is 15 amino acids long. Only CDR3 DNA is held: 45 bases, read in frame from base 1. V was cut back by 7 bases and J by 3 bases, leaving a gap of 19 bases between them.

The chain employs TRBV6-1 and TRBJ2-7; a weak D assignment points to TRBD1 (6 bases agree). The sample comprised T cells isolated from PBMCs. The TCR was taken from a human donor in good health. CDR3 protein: CASKPGQAGSYEQYF. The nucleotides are TGTGCCAGCAAGCCGGGACAAGCAGGGAGCTACGAGCAGTACTTC.